This T cell receptor beta chain was retrieved from a study of beta chain features in type 1 diabetes. General study results and limits: Moderate yet significant TCRB CDR3 shortening was seen in Type 1 diabetes patients in all four CD4+ subsets. cDNA-based reads could over-represent cells with high TCR expression.

By way of CD45RO/CCR7/CD25/CD127/CD95/CD27, the CD4+ regulatory, stem cell-like memory, central memory and naive cells were sorted. Notes on this clone: Its antigen remains unidentified.

Sequencing targeted expressed TCRB transcripts, as all isolated RNA had been reverse transcribed. Method: immunoSEQ multiplex PCR; TCRdb's copy keeps in-frame clones and lacks some. The table includes hundreds of thousands of clones, roughly an eighth detected once. Trimming stripped 4 bases from V and 8 bases from J, with 19 bases between. The CDR3 totals 15 residues. Germline CDR1 and CDR2: SGHRS and YFSETQ. The sample consisted of naive CD4+ T cells from blood. This clonotype was obtained from a middle-aged woman in good health. V usage is TRBV5-1 and J usage is TRBJ2-1; weak D call: TRBD1 (8 bases). The CDR3 nucleotides are TGCGCCAGCAGCGCCCCGGACAGGGAGGGAGATGAGCAGTTCTTC. Amino acids: CASSAPDREGDEQFF.